The source of this T cell receptor beta chain is a study of T cells after yellow fever vaccination. TCRdb re-derived calls from the 5' RACE reads in MiXCR, one entry per CDR3 protein. The table lists 250,000 to 300,000 distinct CDR3 sequences, 5.2% of them singletons. Study-wide results and caveats: Reappearance after the booster was seen for most primary-vaccination clones, at more than 95% CD4 and 88% CD8.

Worth noting for this clonotype: Its matching antigen is unknown.

The CDR3 loop spans 14 amino acids. Germline values: CDR1 MNHEY, CDR2 SVGAGI. V was shortened by 0 bases and J by 1 base, with 7 bases between the two germline ends. This chain connects TRBV6-5 to TRBJ2-7; D is unclear. Here the sequenced sample was CD4+ T cells sorted from PBMCs, taken on the day of the yellow fever booster vaccination. The origin of this receptor is a man younger than 30 who received the YFV17D yellow fever vaccine. DNA of the CDR3: TGTGCCAGCAGTTACTCGGTCGGGTCCTACGAGCAGTACTTC. The encoded protein is CASSYSVGSYEQYF.